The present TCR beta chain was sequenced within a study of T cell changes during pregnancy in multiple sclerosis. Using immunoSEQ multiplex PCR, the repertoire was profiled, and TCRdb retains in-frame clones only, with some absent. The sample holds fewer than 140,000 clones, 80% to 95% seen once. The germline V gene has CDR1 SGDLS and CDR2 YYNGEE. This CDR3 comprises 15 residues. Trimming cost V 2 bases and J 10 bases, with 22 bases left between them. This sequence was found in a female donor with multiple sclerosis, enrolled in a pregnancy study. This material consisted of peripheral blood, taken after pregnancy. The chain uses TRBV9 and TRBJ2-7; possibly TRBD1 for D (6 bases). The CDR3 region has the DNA TGTGCCAGCAGCGTGGCCCGGGACAACCCCAGTGATCAGTACTTC. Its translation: CASSVARDNPSDQYF.